What follows is one T cell receptor (beta chain) and its context. Its antigen remains unidentified. Per-nucleotide qualities are absent, and no much larger clonotype sits a single base away. The intended sense of this specimen's time point label: around 24 weeks on oral tofacitinib. Per the publication, the treatment or condition label means: oral pan-JAK inhibitor, 5-10 mg twice daily. Lesional scalp punch biopsies and peripheral blood were collected from alopecia areata patients. PBMCs were separated by density centrifugation and stained for CD3, CD4 and CD8, after which CD4+ and CD8+ T cells were sorted on a FACSAria. These data originate in a study of CD8+ T cells in alopecia areata (dated by TCRdb to 2017 to 2018). For context, the study as a whole: The treated patients took part in an open-label pilot trial in which moderate-to-severe alopecia areata was treated with oral tofacitinib at 5 to 10 mg twice daily. Tofacitinib was given for 6 to 18 months, followed by 6 months of follow-up off drug to assess delayed response and recurrence. Disease severity in treated patients was measured with the SALT score, which quantifies the percentage of affected scalp surface area. To study T cell clonal expansion in alopecia areata, the researchers applied high-throughput TCRbeta sequencing to both the C3H/HeJ mouse model and human patients. Scalp tissue and sorted CD4+ and CD8+ peripheral blood T cells from patchy and totalis/universalis alopecia areata patients and from healthy controls were covered by human TCRbeta sequencing. Tofacitinib-treated patients had biopsies at baseline and at 4 and 24 weeks of treatment, with a later scalp biopsy in several patients. Scalp clonality was compared across normal scalp (n=4), patchy alopecia areata scalp (n=8), and alopecia totalis/universalis scalp (n=8). RNA was extracted with the PAXgene miRNA kit for fixed scalp, the miRNeasy kit for PBMCs, and the RNeasy kit for mouse skin. TCRbeta CDR3 regions were amplified by immunoSEQ multiplex PCR using 35 Vbeta forward and 13 Jbeta reverse primers. General findings and caveats noted by the study authors: Scalp clonality and the number of expanded CD8+ clones among the top 100 scalp clones were significantly decreased by tofacitinib. Shared TCR sequences between patients were less evident than in mice, which may be partly attributable to HLA diversity in the patient population. The treated cohort was small, with a single nonresponder, so links between baseline CD8+ expansion and response need larger studies. Compared with normal scalp, lesional scalp, particularly in alopecia totalis/universalis, had higher clonality and more expanded CD8+ clones, which suggests antigenic drive. Unlike mouse skin, which is dominated by gammadelta T cells, normal human skin has resident alphabeta T cells that are also sequenced, and this complicates analysis of the scalp TCR repertoire. During tofacitinib treatment, many expanded lesional clones remained in scalp and blood, and this persistence may partly explain relapse after treatment is stopped.

Libraries came from the immunoSEQ multiplex PCR assay. For TCR sequencing, RNA was extracted from every sample and reverse transcribed into cDNA to serve as template. First-strand cDNA was synthesized using SuperScript III with a 2:1 mix of oligo-dT and random hexamers. A synthetic immune receptor repertoire was used to assess amplification bias, and residual bias was removed computationally. On the authors' methods: After raw reads were preprocessed to remove errors, the CDR3 was defined following IMGT conventions as running from the conserved cysteine to phenylalanine. Clonality was computed by normalizing Shannon entropy by log2 of the number of productive unique TCRs and subtracting the result from 1. Scalp TCRbeta sequences were cross-referenced with sorted blood CD4 and CD8 repertoires so that the CD4 or CD8 identity of scalp clones could be inferred. This is the immuneACCESS table as TCRdb keeps it, with only in-frame sequences that have V and J called. A part of the clones is gone; compared with another copy, unresolved V genes explain less than half, and the rest is unexplained. D and trimming were read from the DNA, whereas the V and J calls and clone size are those reported in that table. For this sample the table gives 90,000 to 120,000 clones, of which about 83% were detected only once. The ten largest clonotypes hold over 20% of the sample.

The CDR1 and CDR2 encoded by the germline V gene are SGHDN and FVKESK. The trim is 1 base for V and 2 bases for J, with a gap of 18 bases between the germline ends. Inclusive of the bounding cysteine and phenylalanine, the CDR3 is 17 residues long. Here the CDR3 DNA is all that survives: 51 bases in frame from base 1. The chain is encoded by TRBV14 joined to TRBJ2-7; TRBD1 might be the D gene, on 6 matching bases. Material: CD8+ T cells sorted from blood, obtained at week 24, from a patient treated with tofacitinib. The clonotype comes from a human donor with alopecia areata. The DNA sequence is as follows: TGTGCCAGCAGCCAAGGGCGACAGGAGTTGTTTACCTACGAGCAGTACTTC. It translates to CASSQGRQELFTYEQYF.